This TCR beta chain was found in a study of CD4 T cells in relation to SARS-CoV-2 and coronaviruses. Sequencing used immunoSEQ multiplex PCR; TCRdb keeps in-frame clones, though not all of them. The sample has tens of thousands of clones, 74% seen once. This CDR3 comprises 15 residues. Trimming took 2 bases from V and 5 from J; bases not matched to a gene: 3. CDR1 and CDR2 from the germline V gene are SGHVS and FQNEAQ. The unexposed donors gave CD4+ T cells in about 2010-2019, prior to COVID-19. Isolation of CD4+ T cells took place after nine to ten days in culture. Details on this clone: Its antigen is as yet unknown.

The genes are TRBV7-8 and TRBJ2-5, with 12 bases fitting TRBD2. The sequencing sample was made of CD4+ T cells from PBMCs, cultured in vitro. The sequence was obtained from a human donor in good health. The CDR3 DNA follows: TGTGCCAGCAGCTTATATCTAGCGGGAGGGGAGACCCAGTACTTC. Translating it yields CASSLYLAGGETQYF.